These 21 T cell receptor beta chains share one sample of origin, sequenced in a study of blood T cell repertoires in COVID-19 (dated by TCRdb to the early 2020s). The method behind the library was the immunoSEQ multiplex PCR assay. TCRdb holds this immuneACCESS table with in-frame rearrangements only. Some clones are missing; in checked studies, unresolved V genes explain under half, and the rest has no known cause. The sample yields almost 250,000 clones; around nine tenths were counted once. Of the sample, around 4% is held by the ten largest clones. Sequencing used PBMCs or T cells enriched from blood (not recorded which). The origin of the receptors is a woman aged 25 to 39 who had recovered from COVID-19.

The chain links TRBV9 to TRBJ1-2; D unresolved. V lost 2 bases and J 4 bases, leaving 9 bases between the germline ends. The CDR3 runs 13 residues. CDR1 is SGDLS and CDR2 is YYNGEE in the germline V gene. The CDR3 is CASSVGQSYGYTF. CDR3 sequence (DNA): TGTGCCAGCAGCGTCGGTCAATCCTATGGCTACACCTTC. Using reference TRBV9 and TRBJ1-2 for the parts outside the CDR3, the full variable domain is DSGVTQTPKHLITATGQRVTLRCSPRSGDLSVYWYQQSLDQGLQFLIQYYNGEERAKGNILERFSAQQFPDLHSELNLSSLELGDSALYFCASSVGQSYGYTFGSGTRLTVV.

The chain's CDR3 is CAWSVWDSLNTEAFF. Written as DNA, the CDR3 is TGTGCCTGGAGTGTTTGGGACAGCTTGAACACTGAAGCTTTCTTT. The gene calls are TRBV30 and TRBJ1-1, with 7 bases aligning to TRBD1. There are 15 residues in the CDR3. CDR1 GTSNPN and CDR2 SVGIG come from the germline V gene (reference sequence). The V gene end was trimmed by 0 bases and the J gene end by 0 bases; junction bases not matched to a gene: 4.

DNA of the CDR3: TGTGCCAGTAGGGCCCAGGAAACCGCGACTGAAGCTTTCTTT. Translation gives CASRAQETATEAFF. The V call is TRBV19, the J call TRBJ1-1; D uncertain. V lost 6 bases, J lost 5 bases, and 16 bases lay in between. Germline values: CDR1 LNHDA, CDR2 SQIVND (reference sequence). This CDR3 is built from 14 residues.

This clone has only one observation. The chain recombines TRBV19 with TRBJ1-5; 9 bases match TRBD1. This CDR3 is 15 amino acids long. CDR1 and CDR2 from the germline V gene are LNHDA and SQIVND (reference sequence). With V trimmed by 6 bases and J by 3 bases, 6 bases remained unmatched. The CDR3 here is CASSSTGGINQPQHF. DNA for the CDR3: TGTGCCAGTAGCTCGACAGGGGGGATCAATCAGCCCCAGCATTTT.

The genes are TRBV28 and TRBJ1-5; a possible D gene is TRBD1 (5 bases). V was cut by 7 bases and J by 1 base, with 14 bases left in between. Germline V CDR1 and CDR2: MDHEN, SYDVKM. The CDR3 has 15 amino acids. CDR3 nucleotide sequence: TGTGCCAGCATCCGGACGGGGGAAAGCAATCAGCCCCAGCATTTT. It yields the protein CASIRTGESNQPQHF. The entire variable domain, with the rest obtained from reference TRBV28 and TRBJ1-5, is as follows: DVKVTQSSRYLVKRTGEKVFLECVQDMDHENMFWYRQDPGLGLRLIYFSYDVKMKEKGDIPEGYSVSREKKERFSLILESASTNQTSMYLCASIRTGESNQPQHFGDGTRLSIL.

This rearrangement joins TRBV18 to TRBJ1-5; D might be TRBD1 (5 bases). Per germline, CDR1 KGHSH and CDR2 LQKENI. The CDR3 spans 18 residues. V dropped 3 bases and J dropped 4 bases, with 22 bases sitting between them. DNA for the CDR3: TGTGCCAGCTCACCCTCGGGACTTCCTCGATGGGGAAATCAGCCCCAGCATTTT. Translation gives CASSPSGLPRWGNQPQHF.

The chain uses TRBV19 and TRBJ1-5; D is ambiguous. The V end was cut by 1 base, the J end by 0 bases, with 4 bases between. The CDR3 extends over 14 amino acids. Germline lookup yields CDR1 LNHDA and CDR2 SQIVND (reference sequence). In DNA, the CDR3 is TGTGCCAGTAGTATAGTCAATAGCAATCAGCCCCAGCATTTT. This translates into CASSIVNSNQPQHF. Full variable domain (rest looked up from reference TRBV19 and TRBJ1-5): DGGITQSPKYLFRKEGQNVTLSCEQNLNHDAMYWYRQDPGQGLRLIYYSQIVNDFQKGDIAEGYSVSREKKESFPLTVTSAQKNPTAFYLCASSIVNSNQPQHFGDGTRLSIL.

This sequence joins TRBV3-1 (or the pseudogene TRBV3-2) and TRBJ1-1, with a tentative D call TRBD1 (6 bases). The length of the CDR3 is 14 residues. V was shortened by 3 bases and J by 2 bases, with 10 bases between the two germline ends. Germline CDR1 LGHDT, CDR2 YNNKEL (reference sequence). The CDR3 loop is CASSHSDRNTEAFF. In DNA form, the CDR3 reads TGTGCCAGCAGCCACTCGGACAGAAACACTGAAGCTTTCTTT.

This chain's CDR3 is CAISEGGWVSDQETQYF. As DNA, the CDR3 is TGTGCCATCAGTGAGGGGGGGTGGGTATCGGATCAAGAGACCCAGTACTTC. The chain carries TRBV10-3 and TRBJ2-5, with D maybe TRBD2 (6 bases). Germline CDR1 is ENHRY and CDR2 is SYGVKD. Trimming stripped 2 bases from V and 2 bases from J, with 18 bases between. The CDR3 covers 17 residues.

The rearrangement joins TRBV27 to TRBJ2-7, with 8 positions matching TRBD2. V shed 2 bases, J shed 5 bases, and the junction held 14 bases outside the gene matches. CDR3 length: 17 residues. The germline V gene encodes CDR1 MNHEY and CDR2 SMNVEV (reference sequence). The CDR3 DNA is TGTGCCAGCAGTTTAGCCCCGGAAGGGACTAGTTCAGACGAGCAGTACTTC. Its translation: CASSLAPEGTSSDEQYF.

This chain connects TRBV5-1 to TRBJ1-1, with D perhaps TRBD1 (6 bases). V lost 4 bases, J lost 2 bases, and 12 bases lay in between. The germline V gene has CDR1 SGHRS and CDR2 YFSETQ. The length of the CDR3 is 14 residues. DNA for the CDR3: TGCGCCAGCAGCCCTCAGGACAGAAACACTGAAGCTTTCTTT. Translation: CASSPQDRNTEAFF.

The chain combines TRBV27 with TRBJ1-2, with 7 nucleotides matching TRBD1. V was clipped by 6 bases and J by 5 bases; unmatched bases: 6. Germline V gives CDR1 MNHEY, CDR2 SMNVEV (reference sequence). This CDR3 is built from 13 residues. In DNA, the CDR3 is TGTGCCAGCAGCCGAAAACAGGGGTATGGCTACACCTTC. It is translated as CASSRKQGYGYTF.

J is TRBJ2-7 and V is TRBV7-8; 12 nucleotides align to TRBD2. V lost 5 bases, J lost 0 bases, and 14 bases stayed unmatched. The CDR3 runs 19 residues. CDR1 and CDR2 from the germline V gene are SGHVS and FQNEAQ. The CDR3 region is CASSLRLAGAPQSSYEQYF. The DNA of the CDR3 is TGTGCCAGCAGCCTCCGACTAGCGGGAGCTCCTCAAAGCTCCTACGAGCAGTACTTC.

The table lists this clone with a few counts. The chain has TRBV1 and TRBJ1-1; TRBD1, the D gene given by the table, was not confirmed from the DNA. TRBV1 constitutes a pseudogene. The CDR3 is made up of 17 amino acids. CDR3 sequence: CTSSLIYKGQTNTEAFF. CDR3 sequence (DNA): TGCACCAGCAGCCTAATTTATAAGGGACAGACGAACACTGAAGCTTTCTTT.

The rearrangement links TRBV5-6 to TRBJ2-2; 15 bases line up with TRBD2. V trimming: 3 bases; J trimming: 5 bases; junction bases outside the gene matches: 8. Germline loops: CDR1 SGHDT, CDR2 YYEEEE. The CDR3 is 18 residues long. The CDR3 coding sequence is TGTGCCAGCAGCTCGACAAGGACTAGCGGGAGGGCGACCGGGGAGCTGTTTTTT. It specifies CASSSTRTSGRATGELFF.

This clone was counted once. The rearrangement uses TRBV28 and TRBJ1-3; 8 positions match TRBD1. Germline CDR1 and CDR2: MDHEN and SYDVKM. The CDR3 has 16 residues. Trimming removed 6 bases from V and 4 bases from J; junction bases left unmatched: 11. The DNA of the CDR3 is TGTGCCAGCAGCTTAGCCGGACAGGGCCAAGGAAACACCATATATTTT. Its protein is CASSLAGQGQGNTIYF.

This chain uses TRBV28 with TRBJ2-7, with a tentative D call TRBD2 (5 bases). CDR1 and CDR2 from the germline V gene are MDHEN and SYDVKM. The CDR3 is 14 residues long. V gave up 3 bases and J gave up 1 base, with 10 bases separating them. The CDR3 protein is CASSLTGISYEQYF. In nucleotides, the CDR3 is TGTGCCAGCAGTTTGACCGGGATTTCCTACGAGCAGTACTTC.

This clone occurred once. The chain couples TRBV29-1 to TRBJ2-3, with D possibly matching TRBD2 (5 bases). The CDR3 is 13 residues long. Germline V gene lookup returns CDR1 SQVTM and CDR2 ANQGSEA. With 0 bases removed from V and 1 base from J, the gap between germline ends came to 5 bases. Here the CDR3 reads CSVEDSGTDTQYF. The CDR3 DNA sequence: TGCAGCGTTGAAGATAGCGGCACAGATACGCAGTATTTT.

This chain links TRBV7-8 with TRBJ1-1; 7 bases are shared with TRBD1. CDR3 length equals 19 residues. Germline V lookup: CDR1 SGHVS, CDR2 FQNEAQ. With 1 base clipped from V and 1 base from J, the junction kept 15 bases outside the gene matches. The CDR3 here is CASSLGVVGKTGRNTEAFF. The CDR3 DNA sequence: TGTGCCAGCAGCTTAGGGGTGGTAGGGAAGACAGGGAGGAACACTGAAGCTTTCTTT.

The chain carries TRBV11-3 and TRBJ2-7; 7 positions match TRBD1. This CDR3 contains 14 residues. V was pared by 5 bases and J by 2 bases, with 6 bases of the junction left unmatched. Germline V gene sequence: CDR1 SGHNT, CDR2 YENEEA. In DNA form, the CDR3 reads TGTGCCAGCAGCCCGGGGACAGCGCCCTACGAGCAGTACTTC. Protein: CASSPGTAPYEQYF. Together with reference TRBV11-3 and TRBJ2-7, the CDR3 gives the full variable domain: EAGVVQSPRYKIIEKKQPVAFWCNPISGHNTLYWYLQNLGQGPELLIRYENEEAVDDSQLPKDRFSAERLKGVDSTLKIQPAELGDSAVYLCASSPGTAPYEQYFGPGTRLTVT.

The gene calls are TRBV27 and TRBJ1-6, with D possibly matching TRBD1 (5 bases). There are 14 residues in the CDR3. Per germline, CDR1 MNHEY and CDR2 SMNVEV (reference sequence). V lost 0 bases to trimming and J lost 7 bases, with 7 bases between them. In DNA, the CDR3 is TGTGCCAGCAGTTTATCTCCAGGGAATTCACCCCTCCACTTT. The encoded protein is CASSLSPGNSPLHF.